This T cell receptor (beta chain) stems from a study of cytomegalovirus exposure and HLA in healthy donors. This clone was detected only once. Its antigen is unknown. Study-level points and caveats: In vitro checks showed that a few CMV-associated chains really do target CMV antigens. V segments that were indistinguishable, TRBV6-2 and TRBV6-3 among them, were omitted from analysis.

The PCR was carried out with 60 Vbeta primers and 13 Jbeta primers. Assay used: immunoSEQ multiplex PCR; TCRdb lists only in-frame clones, some missing. The data contain 140,000 or so clones, around 59% of them singletons. Trimming removed 0 bases at V and 3 bases at J, with 18 bases between. The germline V gene has CDR1 MRHNA and CDR2 SNTAGT. The CDR3 is made up of 17 amino acids. Nominally healthy donors provided the samples, though records likely missed some immune exposures. The gene calls are TRBV6-4 and TRBJ2-7, with D maybe TRBD1 (5 bases). The sequencing input was PBMCs. The receptor was derived from a male donor in good health and CMV-seronegative. The CDR3: CASSDSKGNGARYEQYF. CDR3 sequence (DNA): TGTGCCAGCAGTGACTCGAAGGGTAATGGGGCGCGCTACGAGCAGTACTTC.